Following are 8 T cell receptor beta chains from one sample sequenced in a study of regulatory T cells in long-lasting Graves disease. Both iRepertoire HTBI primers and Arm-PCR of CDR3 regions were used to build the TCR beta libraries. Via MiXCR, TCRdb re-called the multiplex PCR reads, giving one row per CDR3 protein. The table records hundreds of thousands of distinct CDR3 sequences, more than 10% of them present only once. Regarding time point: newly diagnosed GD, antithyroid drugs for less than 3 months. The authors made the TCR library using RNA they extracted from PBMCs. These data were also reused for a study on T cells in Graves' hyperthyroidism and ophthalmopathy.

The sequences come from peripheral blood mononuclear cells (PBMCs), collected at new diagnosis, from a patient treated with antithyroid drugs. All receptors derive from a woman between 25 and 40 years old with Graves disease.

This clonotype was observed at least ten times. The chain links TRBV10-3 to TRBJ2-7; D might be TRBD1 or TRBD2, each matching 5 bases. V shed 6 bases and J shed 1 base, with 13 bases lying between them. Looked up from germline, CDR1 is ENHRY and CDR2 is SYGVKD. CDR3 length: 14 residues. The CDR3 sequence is CAIRPGPQSYEQYF. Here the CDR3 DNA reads TGTGCCATCAGACCGGGACCACAATCCTACGAGCAGTACTTC.

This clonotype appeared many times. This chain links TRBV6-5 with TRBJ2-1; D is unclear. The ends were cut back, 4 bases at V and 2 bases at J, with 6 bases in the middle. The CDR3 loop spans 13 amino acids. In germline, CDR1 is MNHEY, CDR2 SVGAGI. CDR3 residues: CASSSDAYNEQFF. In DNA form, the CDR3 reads TGTGCCAGCAGTTCGGACGCCTACAATGAGCAGTTCTTC.

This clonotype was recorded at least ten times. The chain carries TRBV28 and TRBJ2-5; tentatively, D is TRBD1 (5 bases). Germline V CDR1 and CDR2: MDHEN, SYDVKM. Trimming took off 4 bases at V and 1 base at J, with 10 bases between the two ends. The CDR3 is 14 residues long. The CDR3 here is CASSSPGSQETQYF. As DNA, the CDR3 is TGTGCCAGCAGTTCTCCAGGGTCCCAAGAGACCCAGTACTTC.

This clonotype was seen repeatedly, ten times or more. The CDR3 protein is CASSVQQGDQPQHF. The DNA for the CDR3 is TGTGCCAGCTCAGTTCAACAGGGGGATCAGCCCCAGCATTTT. V usage is TRBV18 and J usage is TRBJ1-5; 8 bases are shared with TRBD1. J gave up 5 bases and V 5 bases, and 5 bases lay outside the gene matches. CDR3 size: 14 residues. Germline CDR1 reads KGHSH; CDR2 reads LQKENI.

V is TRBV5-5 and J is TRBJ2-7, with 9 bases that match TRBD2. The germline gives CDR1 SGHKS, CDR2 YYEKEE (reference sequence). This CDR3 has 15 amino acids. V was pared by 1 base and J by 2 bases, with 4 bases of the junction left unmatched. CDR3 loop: CASSLPLAGPYEQYF. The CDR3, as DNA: TGTGCCAGCAGCTTGCCCCTAGCGGGACCCTACGAGCAGTACTTC. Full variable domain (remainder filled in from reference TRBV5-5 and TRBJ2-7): DAGVTQSPTHLIKTRGQQVTLRCSPISGHKSVSWYQQVLGQGPQFIFQYYEKEERGRGNFPDRFSARQFPNYSSELNVNALLLGDSALYLCASSLPLAGPYEQYFGPGTRLTVT.

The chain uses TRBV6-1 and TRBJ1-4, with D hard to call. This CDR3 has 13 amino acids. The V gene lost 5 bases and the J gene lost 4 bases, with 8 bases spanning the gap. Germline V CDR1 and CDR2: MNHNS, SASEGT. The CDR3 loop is CASSQRSNEKLFF. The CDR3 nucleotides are TGTGCCAGCAGTCAAAGGAGTAATGAAAAACTGTTTTTT.

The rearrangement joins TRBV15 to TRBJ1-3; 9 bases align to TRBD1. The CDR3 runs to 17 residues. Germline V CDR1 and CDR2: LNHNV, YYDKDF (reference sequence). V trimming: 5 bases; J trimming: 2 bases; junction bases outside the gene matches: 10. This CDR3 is CATSGGTGKHTGNTIYF. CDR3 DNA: TGTGCCACCAGCGGAGGGACAGGGAAACATACTGGAAACACCATATATTTT.

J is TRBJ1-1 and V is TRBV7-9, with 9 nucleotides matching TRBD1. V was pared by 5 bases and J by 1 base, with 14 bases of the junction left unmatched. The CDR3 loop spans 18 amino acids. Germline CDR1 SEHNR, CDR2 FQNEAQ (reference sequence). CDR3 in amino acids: CASSQTNLQGAKNTEAFF. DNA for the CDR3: TGTGCCAGCAGCCAAACAAACTTACAGGGGGCTAAGAACACTGAAGCTTTCTTT.